The 3 T cell receptor beta chains reported below all come from one sample, sequenced in a study of blood T cells in healthy people across ages. A second about 7 to 11 cycle PCR used barcoded and J-beta primers. MiXCR, applied by TCRdb to the 5' RACE reads, yields one record per CDR3 protein. The sample has approximately 810,000 distinct CDR3 sequences; around 36% are singletons. The source material was blood. The origin of the receptors is a man between 18 and 29 years old in good health.

In the case of this clonotype: A much larger clone differs by one base, so this may be a read error. The chain is built from TRBV4-3 and TRBJ1-2; 8 nucleotides agree with TRBD1. Germline V CDR1 and CDR2: LGHNA, YSLEER. The CDR3 runs 15 residues. The V gene end was trimmed by 4 bases and the J gene end by 5 bases; junction bases not matched to a gene: 9. In DNA form, the CDR3 reads TGCGCCAGCAGCCGGGCTACCGGGACAGGTTATGGCTACACCTTC. Its protein product is CASSRATGTGYGYTF.

This clonotype was detected a few times. The genes are TRBV5-6 and TRBJ1-1; D is unresolved. Trimming removed 2 bases from V and 5 bases from J, with 16 bases in between. CDR3 length: 15 residues. Per the germline V gene, CDR1 is SGHDT and CDR2 is YYEEEE. In DNA, the CDR3 is TGTGCCAGCAGCTTTGCCAATCGGCTAGGGACTGAAGCTTTCTTT. It is translated as CASSFANRLGTEAFF.

V is TRBV30 and J is TRBJ1-2; tentative D call: TRBD1 (6 bases). Trimming took 1 base from V and 6 from J, leaving 12 bases between them. The CDR3 has 13 amino acids. From germline, CDR1 is GTSNPN and CDR2 SVGIG (reference sequence). CDR3 DNA: TGTGCCTGGAGTGGTGGCAGGGGCAATGGCTACACCTTC. Translated, it gives CAWSGGRGNGYTF.